The present entry profiles one TCR beta chain with its context. The antigen remains undetermined. Trimming shortened V by 10 bases and J by 1 base, and 19 bases separated the two germline ends. The V gene's germline CDR1 is SNHLY and CDR2 FYNNEI. CDR3 size: 15 residues. The table came from immunoSEQ multiplex PCR; TCRdb's copy has only in-frame clones and leaves some out. The sample yields about 170,000 clones, over 85% seen once. The data originate from a study of T cell responses to AZD1222 COVID-19 vaccine. Study results and caveats: Possibly, clonal diversity was underestimated; donors were largely white British and included more females.

The chain is built from TRBV2 and TRBJ1-2; tentative D call: TRBD1 (5 bases). The material was peripheral blood, obtained on day 0 of AZD1222 vaccination. This clonotype was sampled from an adult in good health. The CDR3 spells CATRPGRAFNYGYTF. The CDR3 DNA is TGTGCCACCCGGCCTGGCAGGGCATTTAACTATGGCTACACCTTC.